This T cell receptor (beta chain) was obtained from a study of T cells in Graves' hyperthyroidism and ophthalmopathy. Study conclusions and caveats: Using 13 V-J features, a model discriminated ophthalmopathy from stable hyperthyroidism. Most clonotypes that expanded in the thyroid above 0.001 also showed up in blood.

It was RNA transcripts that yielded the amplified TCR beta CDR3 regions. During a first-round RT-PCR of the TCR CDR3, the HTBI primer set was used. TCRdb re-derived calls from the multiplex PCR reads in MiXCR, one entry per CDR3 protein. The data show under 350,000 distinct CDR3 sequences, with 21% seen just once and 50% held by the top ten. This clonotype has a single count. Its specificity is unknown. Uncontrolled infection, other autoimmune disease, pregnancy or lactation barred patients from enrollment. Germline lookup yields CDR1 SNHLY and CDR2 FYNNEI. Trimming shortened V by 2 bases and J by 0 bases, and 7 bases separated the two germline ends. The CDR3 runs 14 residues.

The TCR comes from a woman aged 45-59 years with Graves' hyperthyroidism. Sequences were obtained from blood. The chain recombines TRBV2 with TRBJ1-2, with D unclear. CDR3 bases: TGTGCCAGCAGTGAAACGGCAGCTAACTATGGCTACACCTTC. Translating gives CASSETAANYGYTF.